The 16 T cell receptor beta chains presented below share a single source sample, sequenced in a study of blood T cell repertoires in COVID-19. The method was immunoSEQ multiplex PCR; TCRdb's version includes in-frame clones alone and lacks a portion of them. This table has some 67,000 clones, around 89% appearing once. The sequenced sample was peripheral blood. Source of these receptors: a woman aged 55-70 years with acute or convalescent COVID-19.

V usage is TRBV19 and J usage is TRBJ1-1; D perhaps matches TRBD1 (6 bases). The CDR3 runs to 14 residues. The germline CDR1 and CDR2 sequences are LNHDA and SQIVND (reference sequence). Trimming stripped 2 bases from V and 4 bases from J, with 11 bases between. The CDR3 spells CASSIQGRGTEAFF. In DNA, the CDR3 is TGTGCCAGTAGTATACAGGGGAGGGGCACTGAAGCTTTCTTT.

The chain links TRBV6-4 to TRBJ2-1; TRBD2 matches 16 bases. V was pared by 4 bases and J by 9 bases, with 9 bases of the junction left unmatched. The CDR3 consists of 17 residues. Germline loops: CDR1 MRHNA, CDR2 SNTAGT. The CDR3 nucleotides are TGTGCCAGCAGTGTCTCGGGACTAGCGGGAGGGCCCGGTGAGCAGTTCTTC. It specifies CASSVSGLAGGPGEQFF.

V and J are TRBV6-5 and TRBJ1-1; D remains ambiguous. This CDR3 comprises 13 residues. Germline-derived CDR1 and CDR2 are MNHEY and SVGAGI. Trimming stripped 1 base from V and 6 bases from J, with 9 bases between. CDR3 amino acids: CASSYFRGAEAFF. CDR3 nucleotide sequence: TGTGCCAGCAGTTACTTTCGGGGAGCTGAAGCTTTCTTT.

The V gene is TRBV5-1, the J gene TRBJ1-4, with a tentative D call TRBD1 (6 bases). Germline assignment: CDR1 SGHRS and CDR2 YFSETQ. The CDR3 totals 15 residues. V lost 0 bases and J 8 bases, leaving 14 bases between the germline ends. CDR3 loop: CASSLVGRGSEKLFF. CDR3 in DNA: TGCGCCAGCAGCTTGGTGGGCAGGGGTAGCGAAAAACTGTTTTTT.

A few counts support this clone. The chain combines TRBV19 with TRBJ1-1; TRBD1 aligns across 9 bases. There are 16 residues in the CDR3. Unmatched junction bases numbered 11, after V lost 4 bases and J lost 5 bases. Germline-derived CDR1 and CDR2 are LNHDA and SQIVND (reference sequence). Here the CDR3 reads CASSTPGQGRRTEAFF. The CDR3, as DNA: TGTGCCAGTAGTACACCGGGACAGGGAAGGAGAACTGAAGCTTTCTTT. The whole variable domain, filled in from reference TRBV19 and TRBJ1-1, reads DGGITQSPKYLFRKEGQNVTLSCEQNLNHDAMYWYRQDPGQGLRLIYYSQIVNDFQKGDIAEGYSVSREKKESFPLTVTSAQKNPTAFYLCASSTPGQGRRTEAFFGQGTRLTVV.

This sequence joins TRBV5-3 and TRBJ1-5; D gene unclear. TRBV5-3 is sorted into the ORF group, with uncertain function. With 4 bases removed from V and 6 bases from J, the gap between germline ends came to 23 bases. The CDR3 length is 17 residues. The CDR3 sequence: CARSPNTRGRTGQPQHF. CDR3 nucleotide sequence: TGTGCCAGAAGCCCCAATACCCGTGGGAGGACCGGTCAGCCCCAGCATTTT.

The chain recombines TRBV9 with TRBJ2-2; maybe TRBD2 (5 bases). Trimming took off 4 bases at V and 1 base at J, with 14 bases between the two ends. This CDR3 is built from 16 residues. Germline CDR1 and CDR2: SGDLS and YYNGEE. This CDR3 reads CASSPREAVNTGELFF. CDR3 bases: TGTGCCAGCAGCCCCCGCGAAGCGGTGAACACCGGGGAGCTGTTTTTT.

The V and J genes are TRBV11-2 and TRBJ2-3; D is uncertain. Trimming removed 3 bases from V and 0 bases from J, with 10 bases in between. There are 15 residues in the CDR3. Germline V lookup: CDR1 SGHAT, CDR2 FQNNGV. CDR3 region: CASSFPLRSTDTQYF. CDR3 coding DNA: TGTGCCAGCAGCTTCCCGCTGCGTAGCACAGATACGCAGTATTTT.

CDR3 sequence reads: CASSWTGGQAEAFF. The CDR3 nucleotides read TGTGCCAGCAGTTGGACCGGAGGGCAGGCTGAAGCTTTCTTT. This chain links TRBV6-5 with TRBJ1-1, with D unclear. Germline V gene lookup returns CDR1 MNHEY and CDR2 SVGAGI. V was trimmed by 4 bases and J by 6 bases, leaving 15 bases between them. CDR3 size: 14 residues.

The V gene is TRBV19, the J gene TRBJ1-5; tentative D call: TRBD1 (6 bases). V was shortened by 3 bases and J by 6 bases, with 15 bases between the two germline ends. Germline V gene sequence: CDR1 LNHDA, CDR2 SQIVND (reference sequence). The CDR3 is 15 residues long. CDR3 nucleotides: TGTGCCAGTAGTATTGGCGCAGGGGACGGTCAGCCCCAGCATTTT. Amino acids: CASSIGAGDGQPQHF.

V gene TRBV7-3 combines with J gene TRBJ2-3; no clear D gene. The length of the CDR3 is 13 residues. Germline V gene lookup returns CDR1 SGHTA and CDR2 FQGTGA. Trimming removed 3 bases from V and 4 bases from J, with 8 bases in between. CDR3 DNA sequence: TGTGCCAGCAGCTTTTACACGTCAGATACGCAGTATTTT. Protein: CASSFYTSDTQYF. Variable domain in full (rest from reference TRBV7-3 and TRBJ2-3): GAGVSQTPSNKVTEKGKYVELRCDPISGHTALYWYRQSLGQGPEFLIYFQGTGAADDSGLPNDRFFAVRPEGSVSTLKIQRTERGDSAVYLCASSFYTSDTQYFGPGTRLTVL.

This clone was recorded a few times. The genes are TRBV3-1 (or the pseudogene TRBV3-2) and TRBJ2-3, with TRBD2 as a possible D gene (6 bases). The CDR3 extends over 14 amino acids. Trimming cost V 0 bases and J 3 bases, with 7 bases left between them. Germline V CDR1 and CDR2: LGHDT, YNNKEL (reference sequence). CDR3 nucleotide sequence: TGTGCCAGCAGCCAAGACGGGGGAACAGATACGCAGTATTTT. Translating it yields CASSQDGGTDTQYF.

The CDR3 reads CASSLGLAGVYEQYV. The DNA of the CDR3 is TGTGCCAGCTCTCTGGGACTAGCGGGAGTCTACGAGCAGTACGTC. The rearrangement joins TRBV18 to TRBJ2-7; 14 bases line up with TRBD2. V shed 6 bases and J 3 bases; nucleotides not matched to a gene: 4. Germline V gene lookup returns CDR1 KGHSH and CDR2 LQKENI. The CDR3 length is 15 residues.

This rearrangement joins TRBV9 to TRBJ2-5; D may be TRBD1 (6 bases). V lost 4 bases and J 2 bases, leaving 24 bases between the germline ends. The CDR3 length is 18 residues. Germline CDR1 SGDLS, CDR2 YYNGEE. The CDR3 nucleotides are TGTGCCAGCAGCACCTCAGGGGATCTTATCTTAGGACAAGAGACCCAGTACTTC. This encodes CASSTSGDLILGQETQYF.

This chain connects TRBV19 to TRBJ2-1; D gene unclear. Germline CDR1 is LNHDA and CDR2 is SQIVND (reference sequence). This CDR3 has 13 residues. V dropped 1 base and J dropped 5 bases, with 6 bases sitting between them. The CDR3 DNA reads as TGTGCCAGTAGTATAGCGACAAACAATGAGCAGTTCTTC. This translates into CASSIATNNEQFF.

The rearrangement links TRBV7-8 to TRBJ2-4; 12 nucleotides line up with TRBD2. V lost 0 bases to trimming and J lost 0 bases; unmatched junction nucleotides: 6. This CDR3 is 19 amino acids long. CDR1 SGHVS and CDR2 FQNEAQ come from the germline V gene. CDR3 in amino acids: CASSLAGLAGGLAKNIQYF. The CDR3 DNA sequence: TGTGCCAGCAGCTTAGCTGGTCTAGCGGGGGGGCTAGCCAAAAACATTCAGTACTTC.